This T cell receptor (beta chain) emerged from a study of cytomegalovirus exposure and HLA in healthy donors. Study-wide results and limits: In a later analysis, most CMV-associated TCR beta chains appeared HLA-restricted. TCR beta chains associated with HLA were, in a later analysis, more clonally expanded than equally common others.

A note on this clone: The antigen is undetermined. The same CDR3 can be traced to other DNA sequences in this sample.

CDR3 length: 14 amino acids. Germline CDR1 and CDR2: GTSNPN and SVGIG (reference sequence). Trimming removed 1 base at V and 0 bases at J, with 9 bases between. Primers for the PCR totalled 60 Vbeta and 13 Jbeta. Clones were sequenced by immunoSEQ multiplex PCR, and TCRdb holds only the in-frame ones, with some missing. The sample lists over 120,000 clones; 60% to 85% were seen once. The chain couples TRBV30 to TRBJ2-5; D is uncertain. Input material: PBMCs. The sequence derives from a man aged 25 to 40 in good health and CMV-seronegative. The CDR3 reads CAWSGGPDQETQYF. Written as DNA, the CDR3 is TGTGCCTGGAGTGGTGGGCCCGACCAAGAGACCCAGTACTTC.